This TCR beta chain was captured in a study of blood T cell repertoires in COVID-19. As handled by the study authors: Reference gene primers were amplified, and this amplification served to estimate nucleated cell counts. Libraries were prepared by immunoSEQ multiplex PCR; TCRdb keeps only in-frame clonotypes and omits some of them. The DNA gave D and trimming, while V, J and clone size come from that table. The sample holds over 150,000 clones, around nine tenths seen once. Trimming cost V 3 bases and J 6 bases; bases outside gene matches: 7. Per the germline V gene, CDR1 is DFQATT and CDR2 is SNEGSKA (reference sequence). The CDR3 spans 15 residues.

The V gene is TRBV20-1, the J gene TRBJ2-2; 10 nucleotides match TRBD2. The sequencing sample was made of peripheral blood. The receptor comes from a woman in her seventies with COVID-19, enrolled during active disease. The CDR3 bases are TGCAGTGCTAGTAGCGGGGGGTTTTATCCCGGGGAGCTGTTTTTT. Translated: CSASSGGFYPGELFF.